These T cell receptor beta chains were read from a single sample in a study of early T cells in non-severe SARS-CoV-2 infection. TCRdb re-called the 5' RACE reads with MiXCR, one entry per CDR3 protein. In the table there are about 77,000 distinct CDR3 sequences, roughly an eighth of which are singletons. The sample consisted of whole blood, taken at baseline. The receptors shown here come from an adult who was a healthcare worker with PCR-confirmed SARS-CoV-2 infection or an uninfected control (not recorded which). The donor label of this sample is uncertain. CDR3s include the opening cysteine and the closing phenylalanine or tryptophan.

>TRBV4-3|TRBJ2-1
CASSQGGLYNEQFF
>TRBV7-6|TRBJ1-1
CASSFNRLNTEAFF
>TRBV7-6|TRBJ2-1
CASSSGATPYNEQFF
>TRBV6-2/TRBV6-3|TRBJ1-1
CASSYSREAWAFF
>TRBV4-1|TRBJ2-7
CASSPQSGTGTYEQYF
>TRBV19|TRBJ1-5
CASSTSTRGQPQHF
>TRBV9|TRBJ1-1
CASSVRGTEAFF
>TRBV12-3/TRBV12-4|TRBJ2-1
CASSLDRGLEQFF
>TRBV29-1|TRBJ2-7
CSVEDRGYEQYF
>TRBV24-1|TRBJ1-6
CAPLIVGDSRGRKSSYNSPLHF
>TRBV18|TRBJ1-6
CASSPQGTLNSPLHF
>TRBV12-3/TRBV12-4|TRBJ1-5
CASSPFRGGDGQPQHF
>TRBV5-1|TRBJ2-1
CASSALAGADNEQFF
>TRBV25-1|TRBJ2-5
CASSEGQDKRPQYF
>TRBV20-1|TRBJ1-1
CSARVIQGAFF
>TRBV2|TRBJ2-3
CASKIDRRSDTQYF
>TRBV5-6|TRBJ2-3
CASSLDRTSGGSDTQYF
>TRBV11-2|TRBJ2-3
CASSTSGGSTDTQYF
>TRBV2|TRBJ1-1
CASSRTGTVILEAFF
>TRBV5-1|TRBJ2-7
CASSLDQREASYEQYF
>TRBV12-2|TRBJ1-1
CASRYYRTGPEAFF
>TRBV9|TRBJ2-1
CASKPRDSNNEQFF
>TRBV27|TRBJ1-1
CASSLTGVYTEAFF
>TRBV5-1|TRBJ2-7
CASSYGGGPSYEQYF
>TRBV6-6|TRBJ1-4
CASSYGTGGSTNEKLFF
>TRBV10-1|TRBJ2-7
CASSDSAAYYEQYF
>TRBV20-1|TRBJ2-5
CSAAGTGQETQYF
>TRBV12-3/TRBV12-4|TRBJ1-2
CASSLARTEANYGYTF
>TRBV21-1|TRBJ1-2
CASSGDRSLYGYTF
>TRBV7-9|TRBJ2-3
CASRQTGTETDTQYF
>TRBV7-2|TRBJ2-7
CASSLGQGIEQYF
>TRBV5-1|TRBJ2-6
CASRDPGANVLTF
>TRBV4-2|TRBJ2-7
CASSQDRGGNEQYF
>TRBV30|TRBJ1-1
CAWSVGGTTEAFF
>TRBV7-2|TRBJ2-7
CASSPWVAREQYF
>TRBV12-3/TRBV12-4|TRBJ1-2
CASSLGISNYGYTF
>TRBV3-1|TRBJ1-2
CASSHRTGEDGYTF